The present entry profiles one T cell receptor (beta chain) with its context. Only in-frame clones appear in the TCRdb table, and some are missing; sequencing was by immunoSEQ multiplex PCR. The sample lists 50,000 or so clones, approximately 92% occurring once. These data belong to a study of T cell changes during pregnancy in multiple sclerosis. The CDR3 loop spans 16 amino acids. Trimming at V came to 0 bases and at J to 4 bases, leaving 4 bases not matched to a gene. Per germline, CDR1 PRHDT and CDR2 FYEKMQ (reference sequence). The chain joins TRBV13 to TRBJ2-2, with 8 bases lining up with TRBD2. Sequencing was performed on CD4+ T cells from peripheral blood mononuclear cells, taken after pregnancy. This TCR was sampled from a female donor with multiple sclerosis, enrolled in a pregnancy study. In DNA form, the CDR3 reads TGTGCCAGCAGCTTAGGAGCGGGAGTAAGCACCGGGGAGCTGTTTTTT. This translates into CASSLGAGVSTGELFF.